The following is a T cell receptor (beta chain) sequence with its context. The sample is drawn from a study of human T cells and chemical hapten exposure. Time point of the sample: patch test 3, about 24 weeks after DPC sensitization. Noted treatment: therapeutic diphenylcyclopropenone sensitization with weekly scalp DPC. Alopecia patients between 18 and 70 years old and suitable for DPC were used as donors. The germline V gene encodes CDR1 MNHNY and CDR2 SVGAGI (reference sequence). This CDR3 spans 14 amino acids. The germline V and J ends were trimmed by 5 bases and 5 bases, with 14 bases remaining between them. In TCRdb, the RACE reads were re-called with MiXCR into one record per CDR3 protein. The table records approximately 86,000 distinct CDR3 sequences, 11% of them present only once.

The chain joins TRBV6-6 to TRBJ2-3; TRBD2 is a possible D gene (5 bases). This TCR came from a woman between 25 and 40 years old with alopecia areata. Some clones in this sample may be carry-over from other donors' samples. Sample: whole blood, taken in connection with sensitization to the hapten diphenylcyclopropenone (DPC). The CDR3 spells CASSPIPRGDTQYF. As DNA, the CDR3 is TGTGCCAGCAGTCCTATTCCCCGGGGAGATACGCAGTATTTT.